A single sample gave rise to the 6 T cell receptor beta chains below, sequenced in a study of radiotherapy plus CTLA-4 blockade in lung cancer. Repertoires were generated with immunoSEQ multiplex PCR, while TCRdb's copy carries only in-frame clones and drops some. The data hold about 85,000 clones, with around 86% observed a single time. Here the sequenced sample was peripheral blood, taken from a patient treated with radiotherapy plus ipilimumab. The receptor source for this set is a human donor with non-small cell lung cancer who had a partial response to radiotherapy plus ipilimumab.

The chain links TRBV4-1 to TRBJ2-5, with TRBD2 matching 7 bases. The V segment lost 1 base and the J segment 1 base; nucleotides outside the gene matches: 0. CDR3 size: 14 residues. Germline loops: CDR1 MGHRA, CDR2 YSYEKL. The CDR3 region is CASSQGTSQETQYF. Here the CDR3 DNA reads TGCGCCAGCAGCCAAGGGACTAGCCAAGAGACCCAGTACTTC.

V and J are TRBV2 and TRBJ2-1; TRBD2 matches at 14 bases. The CDR3 spans 15 residues. The V segment lost 4 bases and the J segment 9 bases; nucleotides outside the gene matches: 5. Germline V gene data show CDR1 as SNHLY and CDR2 as FYNNEI. CDR3 coding DNA: TGTGCCAGCAGTGTGGGACTAGCGGGAGTGAGTGAGCAGTTCTTC. It yields the protein CASSVGLAGVSEQFF.

CDR3 nucleotides: TGTGCCAGCAGCACTGAACCGACAGATACGCAGTATTTT. Amino acid sequence: CASSTEPTDTQYF. The chain combines TRBV5-4 with TRBJ2-3; D is unclear. With 4 bases removed from V and 3 bases from J, the gap between germline ends came to 9 bases. Germline values: CDR1 SGHNT, CDR2 YYREEE (reference sequence). The CDR3 is 13 amino acids.

The chain joins TRBV4-3 to TRBJ1-4; D unclear. With 0 bases removed from V and 8 bases from J, the gap between germline ends came to 13 bases. The germline gives CDR1 LGHNA, CDR2 YSLEER. There are 15 residues in the CDR3. CDR3 DNA sequence: TGCGCCAGCAGCCAAGATGCCCAGAACGGGGAAAAACTGTTTTTT. Amino acids: CASSQDAQNGEKLFF.

V usage is TRBV6-5 and J usage is TRBJ2-7; 8 positions match TRBD1. CDR3 length equals 14 residues. After removal of 10 bases from V and 3 bases from J, the junction contained 11 bases not matched to a gene. Germline-derived CDR1 and CDR2 are MNHEY and SVGAGI. CDR3 amino acids: CATSGGTYLYEQYV. CDR3 nucleotide sequence: TGTGCCACCTCAGGGGGCACCTACCTCTACGAGCAGTACGTC.

CDR3 DNA sequence: TGTGCCAGCTCCGGACAGGGTGGGGATAGCAATCAGCCCCAGCATTTT. This gives the protein CASSGQGGDSNQPQHF. The chain couples TRBV18 to TRBJ1-5; TRBD1 matches at 8 bases. This CDR3 comprises 16 residues. Germline V CDR1 and CDR2: KGHSH, LQKENI. After removal of 6 bases from V and 0 bases from J, the junction contained 7 bases not matched to a gene.